The rows below give T cell receptor beta chains drawn from one sample of a study of blood T cell repertoires in COVID-19. Libraries were prepared by immunoSEQ multiplex PCR; TCRdb keeps only in-frame clonotypes and omits some of them. The sample includes 70,000 to 95,000 clones, 75% to 85% seen only once; the top ten take approximately 20%. The sample consisted of peripheral blood. Receptors were obtained from a woman between 65 and 79 years old with acute or convalescent COVID-19. The CDR3 runs from the conserved cysteine through the conserved F or W. The order of the fields is V gene, clone size, J gene, D gene, CDR3 protein, CDR3 DNA. A D gene is named only where the DNA matches it firmly. The size field is filled for only some rows; it gives once, few, many or a size class.

V gene: TRBV7-3; clone size: -; J gene: TRBJ1-4; D gene: -; CDR3 protein: CASSSHGGDEKLFF; CDR3 DNA: TGTGCCAGCAGCTCCCACGGGGGGGATGAAAAACTGTTTTTT
V gene: TRBV28; clone size: -; J gene: TRBJ2-5; D gene: -; CDR3 protein: CASRTPGLQTQYF; CDR3 DNA: TGTGCCAGCAGAACTCCTGGACTACAGACCCAGTACTTC
V gene: TRBV15; clone size: -; J gene: TRBJ1-2; D gene: -; CDR3 protein: CATSREGSGGAGGYTF; CDR3 DNA: TGTGCCACCAGCAGAGAAGGATCGGGGGGCGCAGGTGGCTACACCTTC
V gene: TRBV29-1; clone size: -; J gene: TRBJ2-3; D gene: TRBD2; CDR3 protein: CSPGAGADTQYF; CDR3 DNA: TGCAGCCCCGGGGCGGGAGCAGATACGCAGTATTTT
V gene: TRBV15; clone size: many; J gene: TRBJ1-5; D gene: -; CDR3 protein: CATSRDIPDRNQPQHF; CDR3 DNA: TGTGCCACCAGCAGAGATATCCCCGACAGAAATCAGCCCCAGCATTTT
V gene: TRBV3-1/TRBV3-2; clone size: -; J gene: TRBJ1-2; D gene: -; CDR3 protein: CASSQARVVDGYTF; CDR3 DNA: TGTGCCAGCAGCCAAGCGAGAGTGGTGGATGGCTACACCTTC
V gene: TRBV7-9; clone size: -; J gene: TRBJ2-3; D gene: TRBD2; CDR3 protein: CASSSPSGRVSDTQYF; CDR3 DNA: TGTGCCAGCAGCTCCCCAAGCGGGAGGGTTTCAGATACGCAGTATTTT
V gene: TRBV7-9; clone size: -; J gene: TRBJ1-1; D gene: -; CDR3 protein: CASSLTRGQVHTEAFF; CDR3 DNA: TGTGCCAGCAGCTTAACACGAGGGCAGGTACACACTGAAGCTTTCTTT
V gene: TRBV28; clone size: -; J gene: TRBJ1-1; D gene: TRBD1; CDR3 protein: CASRTTGITEAFF; CDR3 DNA: TGTGCCAGCAGGACGACAGGGATCACTGAAGCTTTCTTT
V gene: TRBV6-5; clone size: -; J gene: TRBJ1-1; D gene: -; CDR3 protein: CASRITENTEAFF; CDR3 DNA: TGTGCCAGCAGAATAACAGAGAACACTGAAGCTTTCTTT
V gene: TRBV18; clone size: -; J gene: TRBJ2-1; D gene: -; CDR3 protein: CASSPRGRLDNEQFF; CDR3 DNA: TGTGCCAGCTCACCACGTGGCAGGTTGGACAATGAGCAGTTCTTC
V gene: TRBV4-1; clone size: -; J gene: TRBJ2-1; D gene: -; CDR3 protein: CASSLSFPEGDEQFF; CDR3 DNA: TGCGCCAGCAGCCTCAGTTTCCCCGAGGGGGATGAGCAGTTCTTC
V gene: TRBV3-1/TRBV3-2; clone size: -; J gene: TRBJ1-5; D gene: -; CDR3 protein: CASSQYTGNQPQHF; CDR3 DNA: TGTGCCAGCAGCCAATACACGGGAAATCAGCCCCAGCATTTT
V gene: TRBV19; clone size: -; J gene: TRBJ2-7; D gene: TRBD1; CDR3 protein: CASSSYGGGQHYEQYF; CDR3 DNA: TGTGCCAGTAGTTCCTACGGTGGGGGACAGCACTACGAGCAGTACTTC
V gene: TRBV27; clone size: -; J gene: TRBJ1-4; D gene: TRBD1; CDR3 protein: CASSPWTGRGEKLFF; CDR3 DNA: TGTGCCAGCAGTCCCTGGACAGGGAGAGGAGAAAAACTGTTTTTT
V gene: TRBV13; clone size: -; J gene: TRBJ2-3; D gene: TRBD2; CDR3 protein: CASSRIGLAGEGDTQYF; CDR3 DNA: TGTGCCAGCAGCCGAATAGGACTAGCGGGAGAGGGAGATACGCAGTATTTT
V gene: TRBV6-2/TRBV6-3; clone size: -; J gene: TRBJ2-1; D gene: TRBD1; CDR3 protein: CASSYSSRGLSEQFF; CDR3 DNA: TGTGCCAGCAGTTACTCGTCCAGGGGGCTTAGTGAGCAGTTCTTC
V gene: TRBV4-1; clone size: -; J gene: TRBJ2-7; D gene: TRBD1; CDR3 protein: CASSQAPGQVSYEQYF; CDR3 DNA: TGCGCCAGCAGCCAAGCACCGGGACAGGTCTCCTACGAGCAGTACTTC
V gene: TRBV19; clone size: few; J gene: TRBJ1-1; D gene: -; CDR3 protein: CASSPPGEGFTEAFF; CDR3 DNA: TGTGCCAGTAGTCCACCCGGGGAGGGATTCACTGAAGCTTTCTTT
V gene: TRBV6-6; clone size: few; J gene: TRBJ2-3; D gene: -; CDR3 protein: CASSYSRGDTQYF; CDR3 DNA: TGTGCCAGCAGTTACTCACGGGGAGATACGCAGTATTTT
V gene: TRBV28; clone size: once; J gene: TRBJ1-1; D gene: -; CDR3 protein: CASSFGRVRTEAFF; CDR3 DNA: TGTGCCAGCAGTTTTGGCAGGGTTAGGACTGAAGCTTTCTTT
V gene: TRBV11-2; clone size: -; J gene: TRBJ1-1; D gene: TRBD1; CDR3 protein: CASSYTGVTEAFF; CDR3 DNA: TGTGCCAGCAGCTACACAGGGGTTACTGAAGCTTTCTTT
V gene: TRBV3-1/TRBV3-2; clone size: -; J gene: TRBJ1-5; D gene: TRBD1; CDR3 protein: CASSLGTGSNQPQHF; CDR3 DNA: TGTGCCAGCAGCCTCGGGACAGGAAGCAATCAGCCCCAGCATTTT
V gene: TRBV2; clone size: -; J gene: TRBJ2-7; D gene: TRBD1; CDR3 protein: CASRNTGGIDNEQYF; CDR3 DNA: TGTGCCAGCAGAAACACAGGGGGAATTGACAACGAGCAGTACTTC
V gene: TRBV11-2; clone size: -; J gene: TRBJ2-3; D gene: -; CDR3 protein: CASSLGTSTRGTQYF; CDR3 DNA: TGTGCCAGCAGCTTAGGAACTAGCACCCGTGGTACGCAGTATTTT
V gene: TRBV27; clone size: -; J gene: TRBJ1-4; D gene: -; CDR3 protein: CASRRGSNEKLFF; CDR3 DNA: TGTGCCAGCAGAAGGGGATCGAATGAAAAACTGTTTTTT
V gene: TRBV18; clone size: once; J gene: TRBJ2-1; D gene: TRBD2; CDR3 protein: CASSPSSGYYNEQFF; CDR3 DNA: TGTGCCAGCTCACCTTCTAGCGGTTACTACAATGAGCAGTTCTTC
V gene: TRBV6-5; clone size: -; J gene: TRBJ2-1; D gene: TRBD2; CDR3 protein: CASSSRPLTSGKQFF; CDR3 DNA: TGTGCCAGCAGTTCTCGCCCCCTGACTAGCGGGAAGCAGTTCTTC
V gene: TRBV19; clone size: -; J gene: TRBJ2-6; D gene: -; CDR3 protein: CASSIVWDSAGANVLTF; CDR3 DNA: TGTGCCAGTAGTATAGTATGGGACTCGGCTGGGGCCAACGTCCTGACTTTC
V gene: TRBV7-9; clone size: once; J gene: TRBJ1-3; D gene: TRBD1; CDR3 protein: CASERWDRSIGNTIYF; CDR3 DNA: TGTGCCAGCGAGAGGTGGGACAGGTCGATTGGAAACACCATATATTTT
V gene: TRBV18; clone size: -; J gene: TRBJ1-5; D gene: TRBD1; CDR3 protein: CASSNRTGALSNQPQHF; CDR3 DNA: TGTGCCAGCTCAAACAGGACAGGGGCCTTGAGCAATCAGCCCCAGCATTTT
V gene: TRBV6-4; clone size: -; J gene: TRBJ1-1; D gene: -; CDR3 protein: CASSPFGGGAAFF; CDR3 DNA: TGTGCCAGCAGCCCCTTCGGGGGAGGCGCAGCTTTCTTT
V gene: TRBV14; clone size: -; J gene: TRBJ2-7; D gene: TRBD2; CDR3 protein: CASSQGTSGSGEQYF; CDR3 DNA: TGTGCCAGCAGCCAGGGGACTAGCGGGAGCGGTGAGCAGTACTTC
V gene: TRBV2; clone size: -; J gene: TRBJ1-2; D gene: TRBD1; CDR3 protein: CASSVGTVLFGYTF; CDR3 DNA: TGTGCCAGCAGTGTAGGGACAGTACTTTTTGGCTACACCTTC
V gene: TRBV7-8; clone size: -; J gene: TRBJ1-1; D gene: -; CDR3 protein: CASSLVSGNTEAFF; CDR3 DNA: TGTGCCAGCAGCTTAGTCTCAGGGAACACTGAAGCTTTCTTT
V gene: TRBV5-1; clone size: -; J gene: TRBJ2-1; D gene: TRBD2; CDR3 protein: CASSSRVAGYYNEQFF; CDR3 DNA: TGCGCCAGCAGCTCCAGGGTAGCGGGTTACTACAATGAGCAGTTCTTC
V gene: TRBV9; clone size: -; J gene: TRBJ2-7; D gene: TRBD2; CDR3 protein: CASSVGTSGRRLSYEQYF; CDR3 DNA: TGTGCCAGCAGCGTGGGGACTAGCGGGAGGCGACTTTCCTACGAGCAGTACTTC
V gene: TRBV10-2; clone size: -; J gene: TRBJ2-1; D gene: TRBD2; CDR3 protein: CASSELAGGPSEQFF; CDR3 DNA: TGCGCCAGCAGTGAACTAGCGGGAGGGCCAAGTGAGCAGTTCTTC
V gene: TRBV25-1; clone size: many; J gene: TRBJ2-6; D gene: TRBD1; CDR3 protein: CASSLDRSGANVLTF; CDR3 DNA: TGTGCCAGCAGTCTGGACAGGTCTGGGGCCAACGTCCTGACTTTC
V gene: TRBV28; clone size: few; J gene: TRBJ1-6; D gene: TRBD1; CDR3 protein: CASRPRQGFSPLHF; CDR3 DNA: TGTGCCAGCAGACCTAGACAGGGCTTTTCACCCCTCCACTTT